These T cell receptor beta chains were read from a single sample in a study of OX40 agonist ivuxolimab in advanced cancers. Repertoires were generated with immunoSEQ multiplex PCR, while TCRdb's copy carries only in-frame clones and drops some. The data contain approximately 65,000 clones, 70% to 90% of them singletons. The sample was CD4+ or CD8+ T cells sorted from blood, taken in a trial of the OX40 agonist ivuxolimab. The receptors stem from an adult with an advanced solid tumor such as melanoma, head and neck, liver or kidney cancer. Both conserved end residues are part of each CDR3. A D gene is named only where the DNA matches it firmly. Part of the rows lack a size; the others show once, few, many or a class for expanded clones.

j_call: TRBJ1-1
d_call: .
cdr3_length: 15
v_call: TRBV7-8
clone_size: .
cdr3_aa: CASSRDLFLNTEAFF
cdr3_nt: TGTGCCAGCAGCCGGGACCTATTCTTGAACACTGAAGCTTTCTTT

j_call: TRBJ1-2
d_call: .
cdr3_length: 14
v_call: TRBV9
clone_size: .
cdr3_aa: CASSVGSQGEGYTF
cdr3_nt: TGTGCCAGCAGCGTAGGGTCCCAGGGTGAAGGCTACACCTTC

j_call: TRBJ1-1
d_call: .
cdr3_length: 13
v_call: TRBV30
clone_size: .
cdr3_aa: CAWSVQESTEAFF
cdr3_nt: TGTGCCTGGAGTGTGCAGGAGAGCACTGAAGCTTTCTTT

j_call: TRBJ2-5
d_call: .
cdr3_length: 13
v_call: TRBV5-1
clone_size: .
cdr3_aa: CASTGPIQETQYF
cdr3_nt: TGCGCCAGCACTGGACCAATACAAGAGACCCAGTACTTC

j_call: TRBJ1-4
d_call: .
cdr3_length: 16
v_call: TRBV5-4
clone_size: .
cdr3_aa: CASSLSLGVVDEKLFF
cdr3_nt: TGTGCCAGCAGCTTGAGTTTGGGGGTGGTTGATGAAAAACTGTTTTTT

j_call: TRBJ1-5
d_call: TRBD1
cdr3_length: 16
v_call: TRBV30
clone_size: .
cdr3_aa: CAWSPDRGYSNQPQHF
cdr3_nt: TGTGCCTGGAGTCCCGACAGGGGGTATAGCAATCAGCCCCAGCATTTT

j_call: TRBJ2-3
d_call: .
cdr3_length: 16
v_call: TRBV2
clone_size: .
cdr3_aa: CASVGAGALITDTQYF
cdr3_nt: TGTGCCAGCGTGGGGGCGGGAGCCCTAATCACAGATACGCAGTATTTT

j_call: TRBJ2-7
d_call: TRBD2
cdr3_length: 13
v_call: TRBV19
clone_size: .
cdr3_aa: CASSTGTNYEQYF
cdr3_nt: TGTGCCAGTAGTACGGGGACTAACTACGAGCAGTACTTC

j_call: TRBJ2-7
d_call: .
cdr3_length: 13
v_call: TRBV5-5
clone_size: .
cdr3_aa: CASSLWGRFEQYF
cdr3_nt: TGTGCCAGCAGCTTGTGGGGGAGGTTCGAGCAGTACTTC

j_call: TRBJ2-5
d_call: .
cdr3_length: 13
v_call: TRBV9
clone_size: .
cdr3_aa: CASSVAQGETQYF
cdr3_nt: TGTGCCAGCAGCGTAGCCCAGGGTGAGACCCAGTACTTC

j_call: TRBJ2-7
d_call: TRBD1
cdr3_length: 14
v_call: TRBV10-3
clone_size: .
cdr3_aa: CAISDGQGVGEQYF
cdr3_nt: TGTGCCATCAGTGATGGCCAGGGGGTAGGCGAGCAGTACTTC

j_call: TRBJ2-7
d_call: .
cdr3_length: 14
v_call: TRBV19
clone_size: once
cdr3_aa: CASSIAGPSYEQYF
cdr3_nt: TGTGCCAGTAGTATAGCAGGCCCCTCCTACGAGCAGTACTTC

j_call: TRBJ2-7
d_call: .
cdr3_length: 14
v_call: TRBV6-5
clone_size: .
cdr3_aa: CASSPLYGDYEQYF
cdr3_nt: TGTGCCAGCTCTCCTCTCTATGGTGACTACGAGCAGTACTTC

j_call: TRBJ2-1
d_call: .
cdr3_length: 16
v_call: TRBV10-1
clone_size: once
cdr3_aa: CASSESARGSYNEQFF
cdr3_nt: TGCGCCAGCAGTGAGTCGGCCCGGGGCTCCTACAATGAGCAGTTCTTC

j_call: TRBJ1-1
d_call: TRBD1
cdr3_length: 15
v_call: TRBV6-5
clone_size: .
cdr3_aa: CASSQQGFQNTEAFF
cdr3_nt: TGTGCCAGCAGTCAACAGGGGTTCCAGAACACTGAAGCTTTCTTT

j_call: TRBJ2-7
d_call: TRBD2
cdr3_length: 14
v_call: TRBV10-2
clone_size: .
cdr3_aa: CASSELAGTYEQYF
cdr3_nt: TGCGCCAGCAGTGAACTAGCGGGAACCTACGAGCAGTACTTC

j_call: TRBJ2-5
d_call: .
cdr3_length: 13
v_call: TRBV5-6
clone_size: .
cdr3_aa: CASSLGQQETQYF
cdr3_nt: TGTGCCAGCAGCTTGGGTCAGCAAGAGACCCAGTACTTC

j_call: TRBJ2-2
d_call: .
cdr3_length: 15
v_call: TRBV7-6
clone_size: .
cdr3_aa: CASSPGQTNTGELFF
cdr3_nt: TGTGCCAGCAGCCCTGGACAGACCAACACCGGGGAGCTGTTTTTT

j_call: TRBJ2-7
d_call: TRBD1
cdr3_length: 14
v_call: TRBV28
clone_size: .
cdr3_aa: CASTSGTGVYEQYF
cdr3_nt: TGTGCCAGCACTTCCGGGACAGGAGTCTACGAGCAGTACTTC

j_call: TRBJ1-2
d_call: TRBD1
cdr3_length: 14
v_call: TRBV18
clone_size: .
cdr3_aa: CASSGNRGRGGYTF
cdr3_nt: TGTGCCAGCTCAGGAAACAGGGGGCGCGGCGGCTACACCTTC

j_call: TRBJ2-7
d_call: .
cdr3_length: 14
v_call: TRBV5-6
clone_size: .
cdr3_aa: CASSLGRGSYEQYF
cdr3_nt: TGTGCCAGCAGCTTGGGGAGGGGGTCCTACGAGCAGTACTTC

j_call: TRBJ1-2
d_call: .
cdr3_length: 17
v_call: TRBV19
clone_size: .
cdr3_aa: CASSKGALPGANYGYTF
cdr3_nt: TGTGCCAGTAGTAAGGGCGCACTCCCGGGAGCTAACTATGGCTACACCTTC

j_call: TRBJ1-4
d_call: TRBD1
cdr3_length: 15
v_call: TRBV4-1
clone_size: .
cdr3_aa: CASSQTWGTGEKLFF
cdr3_nt: TGCGCCAGCAGCCAGACTTGGGGGACAGGAGAAAAACTGTTTTTT

j_call: TRBJ1-1
d_call: .
cdr3_length: 13
v_call: TRBV18
clone_size: .
cdr3_aa: CASRQARNTEAFF
cdr3_nt: TGTGCCAGCAGACAGGCTCGGAACACTGAAGCTTTCTTT

j_call: TRBJ1-1
d_call: .
cdr3_length: 13
v_call: TRBV30
clone_size: .
cdr3_aa: CAWSPNRDTEAFF
cdr3_nt: TGTGCCTGGAGTCCGAACAGGGACACTGAAGCTTTCTTT

j_call: TRBJ1-5
d_call: .
cdr3_length: 15
v_call: TRBV6-1
clone_size: .
cdr3_aa: CASSEMSGGNQPQHF
cdr3_nt: TGTGCCAGCAGTGAAATGTCAGGGGGCAATCAGCCCCAGCATTTT

j_call: TRBJ2-2
d_call: .
cdr3_length: 16
v_call: TRBV7-2
clone_size: .
cdr3_aa: CASSQTTVAGVRELFF
cdr3_nt: TGTGCCAGCAGCCAAACTACAGTGGCCGGCGTTCGGGAGCTGTTTTTT

j_call: TRBJ2-2
d_call: .
cdr3_length: 13
v_call: TRBV25-1
clone_size: .
cdr3_aa: CASRPVRGGELFF
cdr3_nt: TGTGCCAGCAGACCGGTGAGGGGAGGGGAGCTGTTTTTT

j_call: TRBJ2-5
d_call: TRBD2
cdr3_length: 15
v_call: TRBV6-1
clone_size: .
cdr3_aa: CASTRSGGLGETQYF
cdr3_nt: TGTGCCAGCACCCGATCGGGGGGGCTGGGTGAGACCCAGTACTTC

j_call: TRBJ2-7
d_call: TRBD1
cdr3_length: 14
v_call: TRBV6-5
clone_size: .
cdr3_aa: CASSWGQGGYEQYF
cdr3_nt: TGTGCCAGCAGTTGGGGACAGGGTGGATACGAGCAGTACTTC

j_call: TRBJ2-3
d_call: TRBD1
cdr3_length: 15
v_call: TRBV5-1
clone_size: .
cdr3_aa: CASSLEGAGTDTQYF
cdr3_nt: TGCGCCAGCAGCTTGGAGGGGGCCGGCACAGATACGCAGTATTTT

j_call: TRBJ1-4
d_call: .
cdr3_length: 15
v_call: TRBV7-9
clone_size: .
cdr3_aa: CASSGREGFGEKLFF
cdr3_nt: TGTGCCAGCAGCGGCAGGGAGGGGTTTGGTGAAAAACTGTTTTTT

j_call: TRBJ1-5
d_call: TRBD1
cdr3_length: 15
v_call: TRBV30
clone_size: .
cdr3_aa: CAWSPGQGRIQPQHF
cdr3_nt: TGTGCCTGGAGTCCGGGACAGGGGCGTATTCAGCCCCAGCATTTT

j_call: TRBJ2-1
d_call: .
cdr3_length: 15
v_call: TRBV29-1
clone_size: .
cdr3_aa: CSVVPRGLVDNEQFF
cdr3_nt: TGCAGCGTCGTCCCCCGGGGCCTAGTTGATAATGAGCAGTTCTTC

j_call: TRBJ2-5
d_call: TRBD2
cdr3_length: 16
v_call: TRBV15
clone_size: .
cdr3_aa: CATSRVIAVAGETQYF
cdr3_nt: TGTGCCACCAGCAGAGTTATTGCGGTAGCGGGAGAGACCCAGTACTTC

j_call: TRBJ2-5
d_call: TRBD2
cdr3_length: 13
v_call: TRBV28
clone_size: .
cdr3_aa: CALGGGGQETQYF
cdr3_nt: TGTGCCTTAGGTGGGGGGGGACAAGAGACCCAGTACTTC

j_call: TRBJ2-7
d_call: TRBD1
cdr3_length: 13
v_call: TRBV28
clone_size: .
cdr3_aa: CASSADRAYEQYF
cdr3_nt: TGTGCCAGCAGTGCAGACAGGGCCTACGAGCAGTACTTC

j_call: TRBJ1-2
d_call: TRBD1
cdr3_length: 14
v_call: TRBV27
clone_size: .
cdr3_aa: CASSPGTGVYGYTF
cdr3_nt: TGTGCCAGCAGTCCAGGGACAGGGGTCTATGGCTACACCTTC

j_call: TRBJ1-4
d_call: .
cdr3_length: 15
v_call: TRBV2
clone_size: .
cdr3_aa: CASSEVQGTNEKLFF
cdr3_nt: TGTGCCAGCAGTGAAGTCCAGGGGACTAATGAAAAACTGTTTTTT

j_call: TRBJ2-3
d_call: .
cdr3_length: 15
v_call: TRBV28
clone_size: .
cdr3_aa: CASRSGGEGTDTQYF
cdr3_nt: TGTGCCAGCCGTTCCGGGGGCGAGGGCACAGATACGCAGTATTTT

j_call: TRBJ2-2
d_call: .
cdr3_length: 13
v_call: TRBV19
clone_size: .
cdr3_aa: CASKIPNTGELFF
cdr3_nt: TGTGCCAGTAAAATCCCGAACACCGGGGAGCTGTTTTTT

j_call: TRBJ1-5
d_call: .
cdr3_length: 16
v_call: TRBV19
clone_size: .
cdr3_aa: CASSIYGRGDNQPQHF
cdr3_nt: TGTGCCAGTAGTATATATGGAAGGGGGGACAATCAGCCCCAGCATTTT